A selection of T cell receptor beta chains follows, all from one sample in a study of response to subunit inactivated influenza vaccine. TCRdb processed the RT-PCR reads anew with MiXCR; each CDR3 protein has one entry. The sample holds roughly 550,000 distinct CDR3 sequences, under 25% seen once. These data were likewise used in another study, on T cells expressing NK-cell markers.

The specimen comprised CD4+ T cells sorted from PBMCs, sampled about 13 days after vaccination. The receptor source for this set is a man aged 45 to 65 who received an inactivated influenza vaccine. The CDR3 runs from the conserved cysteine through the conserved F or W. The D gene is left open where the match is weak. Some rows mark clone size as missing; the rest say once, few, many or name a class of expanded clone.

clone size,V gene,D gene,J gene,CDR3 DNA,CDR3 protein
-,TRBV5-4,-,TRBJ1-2,TGTGCCAGCAGCTTGGTAGGGCAGAACTATGGCTACACCTTC,CASSLVGQNYGYTF
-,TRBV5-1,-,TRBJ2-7,TGCGCCAGCAGCTCGCAGGGGGTTGGTAGCGGGAACTACGAGCAGTACTTC,CASSSQGVGSGNYEQYF
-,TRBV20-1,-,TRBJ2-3,TGCAGTGCTAGAGATTTTGCTAGCACAGATACGCAGTATTTT,CSARDFASTDTQYF
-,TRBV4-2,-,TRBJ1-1,TGTGCCAGCAGCCAAGATCCCCTCCCTGAAGCTTTCTTT,CASSQDPLPEAFF
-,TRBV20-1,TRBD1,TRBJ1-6,TGCAGTGCTCGACAGGGTAGTTCACCCCTCCACTTT,CSARQGSSPLHF
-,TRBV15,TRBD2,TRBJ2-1,TGTGCCACCAGCACTTCTAGCGGGAATTACAATGAGCAGTTCTTC,CATSTSSGNYNEQFF
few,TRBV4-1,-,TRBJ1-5,TGCGCCAGCAGCCAAGGGTCCACCCAGGGAAATCAGCCCCAGCATTTT,CASSQGSTQGNQPQHF
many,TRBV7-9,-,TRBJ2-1,TGTGCCAGCAGCTTAGAAACCAGGGGCTTGAGTAGCAATGAGCAGTTCTTC,CASSLETRGLSSNEQFF
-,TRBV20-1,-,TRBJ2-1,TGCAGTGCTAGAACCCCGCTTTACAATGAGCAGTTCTTC,CSARTPLYNEQFF
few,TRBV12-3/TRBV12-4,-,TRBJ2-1,TGTGCCAGCAGTTTAAAGGAGACAGATAATGAGCAGTTCTTC,CASSLKETDNEQFF
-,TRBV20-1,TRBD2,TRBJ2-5,TGCAGTGCTTCTCCACTTAGCGGGAGCGAGGGGGAGACCCAGTACTTC,CSASPLSGSEGETQYF
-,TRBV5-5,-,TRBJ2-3,TGTGCCAGCAGCTTGCCCAGAACTCCAGATACGCAGTATTTT,CASSLPRTPDTQYF
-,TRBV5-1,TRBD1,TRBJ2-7,TGCGCCAGCAGCTTGGTGGGACAGGGCTCTGGCGAGCAGTACTTC,CASSLVGQGSGEQYF
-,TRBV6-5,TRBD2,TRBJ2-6,TGTGCCAGCAGTTCCGTGGGACTAGCGGGGTTAAGGGCCAACGTCCTGACTTTC,CASSSVGLAGLRANVLTF
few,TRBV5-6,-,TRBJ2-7,TGTGCCAGCAGCAGACGGGACGGATACTACGAGCAGTACTTC,CASSRRDGYYEQYF
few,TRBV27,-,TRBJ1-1,TGTGCCAGCAGTTTATCGACAGGACTCAACACTGAAGCTTTCTTT,CASSLSTGLNTEAFF
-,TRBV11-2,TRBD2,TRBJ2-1,TGTGCCAGCAGCTATCTAGCGGGAGAAAGCAATGAGCAGTTCTTC,CASSYLAGESNEQFF
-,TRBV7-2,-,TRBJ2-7,TGTGCCAGCAGCTTCCTAGCGAGTAGGTACGAGCAGTACTTC,CASSFLASRYEQYF
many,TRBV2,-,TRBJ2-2,TGTGCCAGCACCACCGGGACGATCGGCACCGGGGAGCTGTTTTTT,CASTTGTIGTGELFF
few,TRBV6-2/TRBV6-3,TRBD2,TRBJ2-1,TGTGCCAGCAGTTACTGGGCTAGCGGGAGTTTTTACAATGAGCAGTTCTTC,CASSYWASGSFYNEQFF
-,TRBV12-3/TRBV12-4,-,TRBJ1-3,TGTGCCAGCAGTTTGACACCCTCTGGAAACACCATATATTTT,CASSLTPSGNTIYF
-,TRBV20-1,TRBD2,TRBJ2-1,TGCAGTGCTCCTTCACTAGCGGGAGCTCGGGAGCAGTTCTTC,CSAPSLAGAREQFF
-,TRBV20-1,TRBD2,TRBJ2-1,TGCAGTGCTAGAGATGCGGGAGGGCCCTACAATGAGCAGTTCTTC,CSARDAGGPYNEQFF
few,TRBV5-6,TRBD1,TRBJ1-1,TGTGCCAGCAGCTTAGCCGGGACAGGGCTGAACACTGAAGCTTTCTTT,CASSLAGTGLNTEAFF
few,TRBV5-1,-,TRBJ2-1,TGCGCCAGCAGCTTGGAACAGCGAATCTACAATGAGCAGTTCTTC,CASSLEQRIYNEQFF
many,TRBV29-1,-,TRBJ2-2,TGCAGCGCGGCCTTGTTTGCCAGCACCGGGGAGCTGTTTTTT,CSAALFASTGELFF
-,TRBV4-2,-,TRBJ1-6,TGTGCCAGCAGCCAAGATAGGGCCGAAGGCGGTCTCCACTTT,CASSQDRAEGGLHF
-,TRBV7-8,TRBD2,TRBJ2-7,TGTGCCAGCAGCTCCTTAGCGGGGGGAAACTACGAGCAGTACTTC,CASSSLAGGNYEQYF
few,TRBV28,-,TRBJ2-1,TGTGCCAGCAGCCGAGTGTTAGGGGGTAGCTCCTACAATGAGCAGTTCTTC,CASSRVLGGSSYNEQFF
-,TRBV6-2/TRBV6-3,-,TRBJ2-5,TGTGCCAGCAGTGGGGCCCAGATGGGGACCCAGTACTTC,CASSGAQMGTQYF
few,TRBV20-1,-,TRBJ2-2,TGCAGTGCTACGGGGAGGACAAGCACCGGGGAGCTGTTTTTT,CSATGRTSTGELFF
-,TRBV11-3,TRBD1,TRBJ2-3,TGTGCCAGCAGCTTAACAACGGGGACAGGAAGCACAGATACGCAGTATTTT,CASSLTTGTGSTDTQYF
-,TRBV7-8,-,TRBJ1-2,TGTGCCAGCAGCTTAGCGAGACAGGACTATGGCTACACCTTC,CASSLARQDYGYTF
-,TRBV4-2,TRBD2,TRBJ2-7,TGTGCCAGCAGCCAAGAAACCGGGACTAGCGGGAGGATAGGGCAGTACTTC,CASSQETGTSGRIGQYF
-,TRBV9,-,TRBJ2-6,TGTGCCAGCAGCGGGTCGACAGCCAGCTCTGGGGCCAACGTCCTGACTTTC,CASSGSTASSGANVLTF
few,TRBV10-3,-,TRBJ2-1,TGTGCCATCAGTGAGAAGAGGAGGGAGCAGTTCTTC,CAISEKRREQFF
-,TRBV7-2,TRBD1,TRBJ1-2,TGTGCCAGCAGCCGACGTGGACAGGGGGCTTCTGGCTACACCTTC,CASSRRGQGASGYTF
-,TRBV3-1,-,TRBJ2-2,TGTGCCAGCAGCCAAGTTATCACCGGGGAGCTGTTTTTT,CASSQVITGELFF
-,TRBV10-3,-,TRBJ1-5,TGTGCCATCAGTGAGCTCACCAGCCCGAATCAGCCCCAGCATTTT,CAISELTSPNQPQHF
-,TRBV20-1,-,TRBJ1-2,TGCAGTGCTAGCGCGGGTACATACTATGGCTACACCTTC,CSASAGTYYGYTF